This T cell receptor (beta chain) was identified during a study of Graves' ophthalmopathy and Graves' hyperthyroidism. Additional autoimmune diseases, uncontrolled infections, pregnancy or lactation disqualified patients. Orbital computed tomography and thyroid ultrasound, along with TRAb, serum thyroxine and clinical symptoms, underpinned diagnosis. At least ten counts were recorded for this clonotype. What it recognizes is unknown. Findings and caveats of the study: Ophthalmopathy and stable hyperthyroidism were discriminated by a 13-signature model, with about 90% sensitivity and about 84% specificity.

Amplification from RNA transcripts yielded the TCR beta CDR3 regions. First-round RT-PCR employed HTBI primers, with a second-round multiplex PCR after it. TCRdb used MiXCR to reprocess the multiplex PCR reads, holding one entry per CDR3 protein. The repertoire consists of fewer than 400,000 distinct CDR3 sequences, with 15% to 20% occurring once and the leading ten covering 1.6%. The source material was peripheral blood. The TCR sequence derives from a woman aged 18-30 years with Graves' ophthalmopathy.

CDR3: CASSLQTGNQPQHF. CDR3 nucleotides: TGTGCCAGCAGCTTGCAAACAGGGAATCAGCCCCAGCATTTT. The chain combines TRBV5-6 with TRBJ1-5; maybe TRBD1 (6 bases). Germline lookup yields CDR1 SGHDT and CDR2 YYEEEE. Trimming took 1 base from V and 4 from J, leaving 9 bases between them. The CDR3 loop spans 14 amino acids.